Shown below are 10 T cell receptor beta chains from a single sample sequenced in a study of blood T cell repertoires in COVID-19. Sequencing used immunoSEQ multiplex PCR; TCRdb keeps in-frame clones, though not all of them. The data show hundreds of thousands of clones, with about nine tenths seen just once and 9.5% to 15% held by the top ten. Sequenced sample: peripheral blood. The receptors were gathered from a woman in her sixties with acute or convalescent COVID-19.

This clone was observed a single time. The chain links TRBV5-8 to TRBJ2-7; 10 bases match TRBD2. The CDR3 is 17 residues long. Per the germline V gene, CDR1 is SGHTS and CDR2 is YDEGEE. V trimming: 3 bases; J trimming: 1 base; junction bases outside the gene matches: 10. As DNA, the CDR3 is TGTGCCAGCAGCTCCCTAGCGGGAGCTCTACAGTCCTACGAGCAGTACTTC. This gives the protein CASSSLAGALQSYEQYF.

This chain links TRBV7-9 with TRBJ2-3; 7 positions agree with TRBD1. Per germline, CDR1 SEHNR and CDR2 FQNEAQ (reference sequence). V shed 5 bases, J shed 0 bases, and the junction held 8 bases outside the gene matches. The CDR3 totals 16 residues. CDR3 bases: TGTGCCAGCAGCGCCACAGGGGCGATTAGCACAGATACGCAGTATTTT. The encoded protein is CASSATGAISTDTQYF.

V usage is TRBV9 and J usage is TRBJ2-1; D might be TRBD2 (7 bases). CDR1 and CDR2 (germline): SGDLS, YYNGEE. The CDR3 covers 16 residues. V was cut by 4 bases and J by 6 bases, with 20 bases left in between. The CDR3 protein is CASSQFRGALSNEQFF. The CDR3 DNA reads TGTGCCAGCAGCCAATTTCGGGGGGCTCTGAGCAATGAGCAGTTCTTC.

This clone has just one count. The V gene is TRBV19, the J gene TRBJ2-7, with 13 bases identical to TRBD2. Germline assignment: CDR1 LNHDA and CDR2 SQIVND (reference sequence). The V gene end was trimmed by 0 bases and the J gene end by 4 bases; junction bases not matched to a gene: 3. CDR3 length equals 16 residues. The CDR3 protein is CASSIEWTSGRYEQYF. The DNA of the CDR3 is TGTGCCAGTAGTATAGAGTGGACTAGCGGGAGATACGAGCAGTACTTC.

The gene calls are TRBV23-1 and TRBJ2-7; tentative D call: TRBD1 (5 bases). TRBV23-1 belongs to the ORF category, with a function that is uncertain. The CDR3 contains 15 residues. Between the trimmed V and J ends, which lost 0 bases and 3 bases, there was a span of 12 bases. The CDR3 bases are TGCGCCAGCAGTCAATCATCCGCAGGGTTCTACGAGCAGTACTTC. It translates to CASSQSSAGFYEQYF.

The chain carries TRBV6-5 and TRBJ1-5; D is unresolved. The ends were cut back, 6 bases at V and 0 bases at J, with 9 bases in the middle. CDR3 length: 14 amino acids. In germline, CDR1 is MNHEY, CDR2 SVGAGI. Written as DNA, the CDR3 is TGTGCCAGCAGATTCTCAGGTAGCAATCAGCCCCAGCATTTT. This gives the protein CASRFSGSNQPQHF.

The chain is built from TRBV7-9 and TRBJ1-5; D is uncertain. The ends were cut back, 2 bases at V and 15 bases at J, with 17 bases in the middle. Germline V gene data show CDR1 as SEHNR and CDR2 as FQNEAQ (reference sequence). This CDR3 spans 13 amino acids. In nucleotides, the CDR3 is TGTGCCAGCAGCTTATTCCCCAGAGGGCTATTGCATTTT. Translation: CASSLFPRGLLHF.

The CDR3 coding sequence is TGTGCCAGCAGCCCCGGACGGGGAGGTGCCGGGGAGCTGTTTTTT. This gives the protein CASSPGRGGAGELFF. V usage is TRBV7-9 and J usage is TRBJ2-2; D perhaps matches TRBD2 (6 bases). Germline CDR1 SEHNR, CDR2 FQNEAQ (reference sequence). V was cut by 5 bases and J by 6 bases, with 16 bases left in between. The CDR3 loop spans 15 amino acids.

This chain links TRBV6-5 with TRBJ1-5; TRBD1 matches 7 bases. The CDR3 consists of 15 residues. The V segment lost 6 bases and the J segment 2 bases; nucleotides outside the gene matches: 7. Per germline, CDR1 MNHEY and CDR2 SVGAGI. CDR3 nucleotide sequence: TGTGCCAGCAGGCGGGACAGACAAGGCAATCAGCCCCAGCATTTT. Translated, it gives CASRRDRQGNQPQHF.

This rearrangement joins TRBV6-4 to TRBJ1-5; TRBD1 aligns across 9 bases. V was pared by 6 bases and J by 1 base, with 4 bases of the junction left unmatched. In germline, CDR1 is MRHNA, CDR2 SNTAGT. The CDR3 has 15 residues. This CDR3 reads CASRQQGASNQPQHF. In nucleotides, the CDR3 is TGTGCCAGCAGGCAACAGGGGGCAAGCAATCAGCCCCAGCATTTT.